Listed below are T cell receptor beta chains from one sample, sequenced in a study of blood T cells in healthy people across ages. In TCRdb, the 5' RACE reads were re-called with MiXCR into one record per CDR3 protein. The sample holds about 1,800,000 distinct CDR3 sequences, 25% to 30% seen once. Sequences were obtained from blood. Receptor source: a woman in her twenties or thirties in good health. Both conserved end residues are part of each CDR3. Fields, in order: D gene, clone size, V gene, J gene, CDR3 DNA, CDR3 protein. The D gene is left open where the match is weak. Rows may omit the clone size; those that give it use once, few, many or a size class.

d_gene: TRBD1; abundance: many; v_gene: TRBV6-5; j_gene: TRBJ2-7; CDR3nt: TGTGCCAGCAGTACCGGGACAGGGTACTACGAGCAGTACTTC; CDR3aa: CASSTGTGYYEQYF
d_gene: NA; abundance: NA; v_gene: TRBV7-9; j_gene: TRBJ1-1; CDR3nt: TGTGCCAGCAGCTTAGAGTCAGGTTCAGCTTTCTTT; CDR3aa: CASSLESGSAFF
d_gene: NA; abundance: NA; v_gene: TRBV3-1; j_gene: TRBJ2-1; CDR3nt: TGTGCCAGCAGCCAACGAGTCGGGAGCTCCTACAATGAGCAGTTCTTC; CDR3aa: CASSQRVGSSYNEQFF
d_gene: TRBD2; abundance: NA; v_gene: TRBV2; j_gene: TRBJ2-7; CDR3nt: TGTGCCAGCAGGCCTGAGATTATGGGGGGGGACGAGCAGTACTTC; CDR3aa: CASRPEIMGGDEQYF
d_gene: NA; abundance: NA; v_gene: TRBV7-2; j_gene: TRBJ2-1; CDR3nt: TGTGCCAGCAGAGCAGGATGGGGGAACGAGCAGTTCTTC; CDR3aa: CASRAGWGNEQFF
d_gene: NA; abundance: NA; v_gene: TRBV10-3; j_gene: TRBJ2-4; CDR3nt: TGTGCCATCAGTGAGGAGGGGGAAGATGAGCAGTACTTC; CDR3aa: CAISEEGEDEQYF
d_gene: TRBD1; abundance: few; v_gene: TRBV30; j_gene: TRBJ2-7; CDR3nt: TGTGCCTGGAGGTCGACGGACAGGGTCCCCTACGAGCAGTACTTC; CDR3aa: CAWRSTDRVPYEQYF
d_gene: NA; abundance: NA; v_gene: TRBV28; j_gene: TRBJ2-5; CDR3nt: TGTGCCAGCAGTGGGAGGAGACGACTAGTAGAGACCCAGTACTTC; CDR3aa: CASSGRRRLVETQYF
d_gene: TRBD1; abundance: many; v_gene: TRBV28; j_gene: TRBJ2-7; CDR3nt: TGTGCCAGCGGGCGACAGGGGGCCTCCTACGAGCAGTACTTC; CDR3aa: CASGRQGASYEQYF
d_gene: TRBD1; abundance: few; v_gene: TRBV7-9; j_gene: TRBJ2-7; CDR3nt: TGTGCCAGCAGCCAGTATACCGGGACAGGGGCTCCCGAGCAGTACTTC; CDR3aa: CASSQYTGTGAPEQYF
d_gene: TRBD1; abundance: many; v_gene: TRBV10-3; j_gene: TRBJ2-3; CDR3nt: TGTGCCATCAGTGACAACCCCAGGGGGAGTAGCGCAGATACGCAGTATTTT; CDR3aa: CAISDNPRGSSADTQYF
d_gene: NA; abundance: few; v_gene: TRBV6-6; j_gene: TRBJ2-2; CDR3nt: TGTGCCAGCAGTTACGTAAATAGCGGCTCCAACACCGGGGAGCTGTTTTTT; CDR3aa: CASSYVNSGSNTGELFF
d_gene: NA; abundance: NA; v_gene: TRBV20-1; j_gene: TRBJ2-1; CDR3nt: TGCAGTGCTAGTTTCCAGGGTTATGAGCAGTTCTTC; CDR3aa: CSASFQGYEQFF
d_gene: TRBD1; abundance: few; v_gene: TRBV7-3; j_gene: TRBJ2-3; CDR3nt: TGTGCCAGCAGCTTTAACAGGGGCGGCGGCACAGATACGCAGTATTTT; CDR3aa: CASSFNRGGGTDTQYF
d_gene: NA; abundance: NA; v_gene: TRBV4-1; j_gene: TRBJ1-4; CDR3nt: TGCGCCAGCAGCCAAACCATCAGCGGAAAACTGTTTTTT; CDR3aa: CASSQTISGKLFF
d_gene: TRBD2; abundance: few; v_gene: TRBV20-1; j_gene: TRBJ2-7; CDR3nt: TGCAGTGCTTGGAATGCGGGGGGAATCTCCTACGAGCAGTACTTC; CDR3aa: CSAWNAGGISYEQYF
d_gene: TRBD1; abundance: many; v_gene: TRBV6-1; j_gene: TRBJ2-4; CDR3nt: TGTGCCAGCGCCGGGACAGGGGGATCCAAAAACATTCAGTACTTC; CDR3aa: CASAGTGGSKNIQYF
d_gene: TRBD2; abundance: many; v_gene: TRBV7-2; j_gene: TRBJ2-3; CDR3nt: TGTGCCAGCAGCTATTCTTCAATCACTAGCGGGGGAAGCACAGATACGCAGTATTTT; CDR3aa: CASSYSSITSGGSTDTQYF
d_gene: NA; abundance: NA; v_gene: TRBV6-5; j_gene: TRBJ1-1; CDR3nt: TGTGCCAGCAGGAGGGGAGGATTCACTGAAGCTTTCTTT; CDR3aa: CASRRGGFTEAFF
d_gene: TRBD1; abundance: NA; v_gene: TRBV7-9; j_gene: TRBJ1-2; CDR3nt: TGTGCCAGCAGCTCGACGGAAACAGGGGGCTCTGGCTACACCTTC; CDR3aa: CASSSTETGGSGYTF
d_gene: NA; abundance: many; v_gene: TRBV13; j_gene: TRBJ2-7; CDR3nt: TGTGCCAGCAGCTCTGTTAGGGCGAACGAGCAGTACTTC; CDR3aa: CASSSVRANEQYF
d_gene: NA; abundance: NA; v_gene: TRBV7-2; j_gene: TRBJ1-6; CDR3nt: TGTGCCAGCAGCCAAGATGGCAGGGTCTCACCCCTCCACTTT; CDR3aa: CASSQDGRVSPLHF
d_gene: NA; abundance: few; v_gene: TRBV6-5; j_gene: TRBJ2-7; CDR3nt: TGTGCCAGCATGACGGGGACCGGGTACAACTACGAGCAGTACTTC; CDR3aa: CASMTGTGYNYEQYF
d_gene: TRBD2; abundance: NA; v_gene: TRBV6-5; j_gene: TRBJ2-1; CDR3nt: TGTGCCAGCAGCTATGATCGGGGGGAGGAGCAGTTCTTC; CDR3aa: CASSYDRGEEQFF
d_gene: TRBD1; abundance: NA; v_gene: TRBV5-6; j_gene: TRBJ1-4; CDR3nt: TGTGCCAGCGCCCAACCGGGACAGGGGCGAGAAAAACTGTTTTTT; CDR3aa: CASAQPGQGREKLFF
d_gene: TRBD2; abundance: NA; v_gene: TRBV7-9; j_gene: TRBJ2-1; CDR3nt: TGTGCCAGCAGCCGACGGGGGGGACTAGGAAGGTATGAGCAGTTCTTC; CDR3aa: CASSRRGGLGRYEQFF
d_gene: NA; abundance: NA; v_gene: TRBV7-8; j_gene: TRBJ1-1; CDR3nt: TGTGCCAGCAGCTTAGGAGTCTTCGGCACTGAAGCTTTCTTT; CDR3aa: CASSLGVFGTEAFF
d_gene: TRBD2; abundance: few; v_gene: TRBV7-2; j_gene: TRBJ2-5; CDR3nt: TGTGCCAGCAGCTCAGGGCCGGGACTAGCGAGCCAAGAGACCCAGTACTTC; CDR3aa: CASSSGPGLASQETQYF
d_gene: TRBD1; abundance: NA; v_gene: TRBV12-3/TRBV12-4; j_gene: TRBJ1-6; CDR3nt: TGTGCCAGCAGTTACCCGACAGGGGACTCACCCCTCCACTTT; CDR3aa: CASSYPTGDSPLHF
d_gene: NA; abundance: many; v_gene: TRBV12-3/TRBV12-4; j_gene: TRBJ2-7; CDR3nt: TGTGCCAGCAGTTTTTCTCTCTACGAGCAGTACTTC; CDR3aa: CASSFSLYEQYF
d_gene: TRBD2; abundance: NA; v_gene: TRBV20-1; j_gene: TRBJ2-4; CDR3nt: TGCAGTGCTCCCACTTCTCCCGGGGGGAGGAAAAACATTCAGTACTTC; CDR3aa: CSAPTSPGGRKNIQYF
d_gene: NA; abundance: NA; v_gene: TRBV10-3; j_gene: TRBJ2-1; CDR3nt: TGTGCCATCAGTGATTCGGGGGGCCCGAATGAGCAGTTCTTC; CDR3aa: CAISDSGGPNEQFF
d_gene: NA; abundance: many; v_gene: TRBV18; j_gene: TRBJ2-3; CDR3nt: TGTGCCAGCTCACCAGGGGCAGATACGCAGTATTTT; CDR3aa: CASSPGADTQYF
d_gene: TRBD2; abundance: few; v_gene: TRBV7-9; j_gene: TRBJ2-4; CDR3nt: TGTGCCAGCAGTCGCCCTAGCGGGAGAGCCGAGAAAAACATTCAGTACTTC; CDR3aa: CASSRPSGRAEKNIQYF
d_gene: NA; abundance: NA; v_gene: TRBV5-5; j_gene: TRBJ1-5; CDR3nt: TGTGCCAGCAGCCCAACCGGGACCCCGAATCAGCCCCAGCATTTT; CDR3aa: CASSPTGTPNQPQHF
d_gene: NA; abundance: NA; v_gene: TRBV12-3/TRBV12-4; j_gene: TRBJ2-7; CDR3nt: TGTGCCAGCAGTTTTGGAGGGGGCGGGGGAGACCAGTACTTC; CDR3aa: CASSFGGGGGDQYF
d_gene: NA; abundance: few; v_gene: TRBV7-2; j_gene: TRBJ2-5; CDR3nt: TGTGCCAGCTTCTTTCGGGACAACCAAGAGACCCTGTACTTC; CDR3aa: CASFFRDNQETLYF
d_gene: TRBD2; abundance: NA; v_gene: TRBV10-1; j_gene: TRBJ2-3; CDR3nt: TGCGCCAGCAGTGAGATAAGGACTAGCTCGAGAGATACGCAGTATTTT; CDR3aa: CASSEIRTSSRDTQYF
d_gene: TRBD2; abundance: NA; v_gene: TRBV20-1; j_gene: TRBJ2-1; CDR3nt: TGCAGTGCTCGGACTAGCGCGCCCTACAATGAGCAGTTCTTC; CDR3aa: CSARTSAPYNEQFF
d_gene: NA; abundance: NA; v_gene: TRBV7-2; j_gene: TRBJ2-3; CDR3nt: TGTGCCAGCACCTTGGACAGTAGCACAGATACGCAGTATTTT; CDR3aa: CASTLDSSTDTQYF
d_gene: TRBD1; abundance: NA; v_gene: TRBV15; j_gene: TRBJ1-1; CDR3nt: TGTGCCACCAGCGGGACAGGGTCGGGCACTGAAGCTTTCTTT; CDR3aa: CATSGTGSGTEAFF
d_gene: NA; abundance: few; v_gene: TRBV20-1; j_gene: TRBJ2-7; CDR3nt: TGCAGTGCTAGCGGACCGAAGGTACAGCACGAGCAGTACTTC; CDR3aa: CSASGPKVQHEQYF
d_gene: NA; abundance: few; v_gene: TRBV7-2; j_gene: TRBJ2-5; CDR3nt: TGTGCCAGCAGCTTAGGACCGAGGACAAGGGAGACCCAGTACTTC; CDR3aa: CASSLGPRTRETQYF
d_gene: NA; abundance: many; v_gene: TRBV12-5; j_gene: TRBJ2-4; CDR3nt: TGTGCTAGTGCCCCGAGGACTTTTCTAGCCAAAAACATTCAGTACTTC; CDR3aa: CASAPRTFLAKNIQYF
d_gene: TRBD1; abundance: few; v_gene: TRBV12-3/TRBV12-4; j_gene: TRBJ2-5; CDR3nt: TGTGCCAGCAGCCGGGACAGGGTCATTGAGACCCAGTACTTC; CDR3aa: CASSRDRVIETQYF
d_gene: NA; abundance: NA; v_gene: TRBV2; j_gene: TRBJ2-5; CDR3nt: TGCGCCAGCAGTGAAGCGCTTAGCAGAGGGGAGACCCAGTACTTC; CDR3aa: CASSEALSRGETQYF
d_gene: TRBD1; abundance: NA; v_gene: TRBV10-3; j_gene: TRBJ1-1; CDR3nt: TGTGCCATCAGTGAACAGGGGGCTGGCACTGAAGCTTTCTTT; CDR3aa: CAISEQGAGTEAFF
d_gene: NA; abundance: NA; v_gene: TRBV7-6; j_gene: TRBJ2-2; CDR3nt: TGTGCCAGCAGCTTAGCCGGGGCGCGAGGGACCGGGGAGCTGTTTTTT; CDR3aa: CASSLAGARGTGELFF
d_gene: TRBD1; abundance: NA; v_gene: TRBV20-1; j_gene: TRBJ1-5; CDR3nt: TGCAGTGCTCAGGAGGGGGCGCTTCGTCAGCCCCAGCATTTT; CDR3aa: CSAQEGALRQPQHF
d_gene: TRBD2; abundance: many; v_gene: TRBV10-3; j_gene: TRBJ2-7; CDR3nt: TGTGCCATCAGTTCAGAGCGGGGCCTCCCCTACGAGCAGTACTTC; CDR3aa: CAISSERGLPYEQYF
d_gene: NA; abundance: many; v_gene: TRBV7-2; j_gene: TRBJ2-7; CDR3nt: TGTGCCAGCACAAGAGGGGGGTCAGACTACGAGCAGTACTTC; CDR3aa: CASTRGGSDYEQYF
d_gene: NA; abundance: few; v_gene: TRBV21-1; j_gene: TRBJ2-1; CDR3nt: TGTGCCAGCAGCAAGAGAGGGGAACCAGGTCTGGGTAACAATGAGCAGTTCTTC; CDR3aa: CASSKRGEPGLGNNEQFF